What follows are 3 T cell receptor beta chains derived from one specimen sequenced in a study of T cell repertoires in cytomegalovirus infection. TCRdb independently ran MiXCR on the reads; one entry per CDR3 protein. The table records a few hundred thousand distinct CDR3 sequences, under 35% of them present only once. These receptors are not linked to any known antigen. Sequencing used cultured PBMCs, obtained from culture after CMV antigen stimulation. Receptors originate from a human donor in good health (CMV status not recorded). Some clones in this sample may be carry-over from other donors' samples.

The chain couples TRBV6-1 to TRBJ2-2, with 11 bases that match TRBD1. The V gene's germline CDR1 is MNHNS and CDR2 SASEGT. The CDR3 extends over 17 amino acids. V shed 6 bases and J 4 bases; nucleotides not matched to a gene: 10. The CDR3 region is CASSALPGQGGTGELFF. The CDR3 region has the DNA TGTGCCAGCAGCGCGCTCCCGGGACAGGGGGGCACCGGGGAGCTGTTTTTT.

This clonotype was found a few times. The rearrangement links TRBV11-2 to TRBJ1-1; 8 nucleotides match TRBD1. CDR3 length: 14 residues. V gave up 0 bases and J gave up 6 bases; unmatched junction bases: 3. Germline V gene lookup returns CDR1 SGHAT and CDR2 FQNNGV. The CDR3: CASSLEGRGPEAFF. DNA of the CDR3: TGTGCCAGCAGCTTAGAGGGCAGGGGGCCTGAAGCTTTCTTT.

The V and J genes are TRBV4-2 and TRBJ2-2, with 7 bases fitting TRBD2. With V trimmed by 0 bases and J by 2 bases, 9 bases remained unmatched. The germline CDR1 and CDR2 sequences are LGHNA and YNFKEQ. The CDR3 sequence is 18 residues long. CDR3 sequence reads: CASSQDPIGRPNTGELFF. CDR3 bases: TGTGCCAGCAGCCAAGATCCCATCGGGAGGCCCAACACCGGGGAGCTGTTTTTT.